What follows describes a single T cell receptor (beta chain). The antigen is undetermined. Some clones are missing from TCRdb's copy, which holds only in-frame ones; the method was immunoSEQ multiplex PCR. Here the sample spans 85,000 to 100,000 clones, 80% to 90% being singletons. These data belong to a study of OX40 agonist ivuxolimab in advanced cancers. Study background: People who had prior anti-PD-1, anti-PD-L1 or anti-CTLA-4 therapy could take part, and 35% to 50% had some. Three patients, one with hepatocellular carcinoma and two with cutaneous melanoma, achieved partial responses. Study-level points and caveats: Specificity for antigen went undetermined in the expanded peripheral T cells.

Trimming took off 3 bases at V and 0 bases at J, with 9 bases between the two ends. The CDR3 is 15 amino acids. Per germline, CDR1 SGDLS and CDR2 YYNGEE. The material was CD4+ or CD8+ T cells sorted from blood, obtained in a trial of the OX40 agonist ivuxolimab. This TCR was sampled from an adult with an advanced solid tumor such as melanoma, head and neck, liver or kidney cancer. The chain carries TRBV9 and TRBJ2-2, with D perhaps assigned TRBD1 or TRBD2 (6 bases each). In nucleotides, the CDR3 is TGTGCCAGCAGCGGGGGGGCCCCGAACACCGGGGAGCTGTTTTTT. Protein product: CASSGGAPNTGELFF. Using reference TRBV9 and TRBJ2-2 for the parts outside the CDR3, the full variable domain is DSGVTQTPKHLITATGQRVTLRCSPRSGDLSVYWYQQSLDQGLQFLIQYYNGEERAKGNILERFSAQQFPDLHSELNLSSLELGDSALYFCASSGGAPNTGELFFGEGSRLTVL.